The 2 T cell receptor beta chains presented below share a single source sample, sequenced in a study of blood T cell repertoires in COVID-19 (dated by TCRdb to the early 2020s). Library preparation used the immunoSEQ multiplex PCR assay. TCRdb stores this immuneACCESS table with in-frame sequences only. Part of the clones is absent; in the studies checked, under half of the shortfall reflects unresolved V genes, and no reason is known for the rest. The table for this sample lists 250,000 to 300,000 clones; approximately 90% of them were counted only once. The ten largest clones capture 1.1% of the sample. The sequencing input was PBMCs or T cells enriched from blood (not recorded which). All receptors come from a woman under 40 who had recovered from COVID-19.

The gene calls are TRBV10-2 and TRBJ2-2, with 16 bases aligning to TRBD2. With 6 bases clipped from V and 6 bases from J, the junction kept 19 bases outside the gene matches. The germline gives CDR1 WSHSY, CDR2 SAAADI. The CDR3 is 21 amino acids. CDR3 region: CASRARGPGTSGRVSAGELFF. CDR3 sequence (DNA): TGCGCCAGCAGGGCCAGGGGACCCGGGACTAGCGGGAGGGTTAGCGCCGGGGAGCTGTTTTTT.

The V call is TRBV19, the J call TRBJ2-5; a weak D match, TRBD1 (6 bases). Between the trimmed V and J ends, which lost 3 bases and 3 bases, there was a span of 17 bases. Germline V CDR1 and CDR2: LNHDA, SQIVND (reference sequence). This CDR3 is built from 16 residues. CDR3 loop: CASSIPSGAAEETQYF. For the CDR3, the DNA is TGTGCCAGTAGTATCCCCTCAGGGGCGGCGGAAGAGACCCAGTACTTC.